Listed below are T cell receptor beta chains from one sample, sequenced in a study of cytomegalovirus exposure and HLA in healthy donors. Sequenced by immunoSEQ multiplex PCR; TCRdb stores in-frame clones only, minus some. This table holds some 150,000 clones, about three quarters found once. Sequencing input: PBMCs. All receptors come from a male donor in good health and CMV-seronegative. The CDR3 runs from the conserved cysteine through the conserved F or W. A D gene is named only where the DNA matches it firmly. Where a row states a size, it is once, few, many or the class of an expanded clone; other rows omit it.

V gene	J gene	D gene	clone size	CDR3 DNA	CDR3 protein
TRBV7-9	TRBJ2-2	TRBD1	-	TGTGCCAGCAGCTTGGATTTTGGACAGGGCCCCCTTAGCGGGGAGCTGTTTTTT	CASSLDFGQGPLSGELFF
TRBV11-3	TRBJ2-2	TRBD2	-	TGTGCCAGCAGCTCTCCACTATTAGCGGGAGGGAACACCGGGGAGCTGTTTTTT	CASSSPLLAGGNTGELFF
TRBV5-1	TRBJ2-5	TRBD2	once	TGCGCCAGCAGCTTGCTAGCGGGAGGAGATGAGACCCAGTACTTC	CASSLLAGGDETQYF
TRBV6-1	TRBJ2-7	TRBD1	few	TGTGCCAGCAGTGCGGCAGGGGGTGTTGACGAGCAGTACTTC	CASSAAGGVDEQYF
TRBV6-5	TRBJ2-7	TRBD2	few	TGTGCCAGCAGGGAACGGGGGGACGAGCAGTACTTC	CASRERGDEQYF
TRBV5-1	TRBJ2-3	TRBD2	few	TGCGCCAGCAGCGGACAGGGAGGAACTAGCGGGAGGGCGTCTAGGACGCAGTATTTT	CASSGQGGTSGRASRTQYF
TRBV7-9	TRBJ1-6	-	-	TGTGCCAGCAGCTTAGAGGCGGCGGGGTCACCCCTCCACTTT	CASSLEAAGSPLHF
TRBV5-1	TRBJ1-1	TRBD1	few	TGCGCCAGCAGCTTGGGACAGGGGAGGAACACTGAAGCTTTCTTT	CASSLGQGRNTEAFF
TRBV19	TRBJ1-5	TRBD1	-	TGTGCCAGTAGTATCGAGCCGCCGGGACAGCTTATACAGCCCCAGCATTTT	CASSIEPPGQLIQPQHF
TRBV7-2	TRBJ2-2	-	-	TGTGCCAGCAGCTTAAGGCGGTTCAGCACCGGGGAGCTGTTTTTT	CASSLRRFSTGELFF
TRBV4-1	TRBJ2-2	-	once	TGCGCCAGCAGCCAAAAACAGGGTAGGGCCGGGGAGCTGTCTTTT	CASSQKQGRAGELSF
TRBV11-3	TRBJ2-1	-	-	TGTGCCAGCAGCTTAGCGGGGAATCGCAATGAGCAGTTCTTC	CASSLAGNRNEQFF
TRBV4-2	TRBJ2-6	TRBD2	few	TGTGCCAGCAGCCATAGACTAGCGGGGGCCTCCTCTGGGGCCAACGGCCTGACTTTC	CASSHRLAGASSGANGLTF
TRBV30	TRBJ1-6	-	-	TGTGCCTGGAGTCCGGACACTTATAATTCACCCCTCCACTTT	CAWSPDTYNSPLHF
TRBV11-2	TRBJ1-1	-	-	TGTGCCAGCAGCTTAGGCGGTCTGAACACTGAAGCTTTCTTT	CASSLGGLNTEAFF
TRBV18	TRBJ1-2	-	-	TGTGCCAGCTCACCAGAGGGAAATCCTATTAACTATGGCTACACCTTC	CASSPEGNPINYGYTF
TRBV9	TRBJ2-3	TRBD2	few	TGTGCCAGCAGCGTACGGGGGGAATACACAGATACGCAGTATTTT	CASSVRGEYTDTQYF
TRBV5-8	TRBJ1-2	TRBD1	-	TGTGCCAGCAGCCCAAGGGGGCTAATCAACTATGGCTACACCTTC	CASSPRGLINYGYTF
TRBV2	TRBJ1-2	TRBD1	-	TGTGCCAGCAGTGGAACAGGGGCCAACTATGGCTACACCTTC	CASSGTGANYGYTF
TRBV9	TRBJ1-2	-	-	TGTGCCAGCAGCGTAGCCCGGGAGAGAAGCAGCTACACCTTC	CASSVARERSSYTF
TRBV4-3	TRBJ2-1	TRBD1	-	TGCGCCAGCAGCCAGCCGTCTATAACAGGGGACAATGAGCAGTTCTTC	CASSQPSITGDNEQFF
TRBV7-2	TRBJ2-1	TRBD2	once	TGTGCCAGCCGCCGGGGCGGGAGGGCCTACAATGAGCAGTTCTTC	CASRRGGRAYNEQFF
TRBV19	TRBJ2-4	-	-	TGTGCCAGTAGTCCCTCGGGTACAAACATTCAGTACTTC	CASSPSGTNIQYF
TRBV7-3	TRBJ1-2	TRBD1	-	TGTGCCAGCAGCCCCGGGACAGGGGGCGCGCTCTATGGCTACACCTTC	CASSPGTGGALYGYTF
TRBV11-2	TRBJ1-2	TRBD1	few	TGTGCCAGCAGCCGTTCCGGACAGGGGAACTATGGCTACACCTTC	CASSRSGQGNYGYTF
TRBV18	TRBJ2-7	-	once	TGTGCCAGCTCACCGGGACACCTTTACGAGCAGTACTTC	CASSPGHLYEQYF
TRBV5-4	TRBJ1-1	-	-	TGTGCCAGCAGCTTGGGAGAGGGAAACACTGAAGCTTTCTTT	CASSLGEGNTEAFF
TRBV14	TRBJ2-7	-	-	TGTGCCAGCAGCCAAGTGGGTGGAGGCTCCTACGAGCAGTACTTC	CASSQVGGGSYEQYF
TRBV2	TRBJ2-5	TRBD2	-	TGTGGGTCGGCTAGCGGGAGGGCCAGGGAAAAGACCCAGTACTTC	CGSASGRAREKTQYF
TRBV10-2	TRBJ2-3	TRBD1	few	TGCGCCAGCAGTGCCGGGACAGGGGGCTCAGATACGCAGTATTTT	CASSAGTGGSDTQYF
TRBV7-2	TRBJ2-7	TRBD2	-	TGTGCCAGCAGCTGGGGACTAGCGAACGAGCAGTACTTC	CASSWGLANEQYF
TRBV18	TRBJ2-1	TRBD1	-	TGTGCCACCCAAGGACAGGGCTACAATGAGCAGTTCTTC	CATQGQGYNEQFF
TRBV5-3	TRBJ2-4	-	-	TGTGCCAGAAGCCGCGGGGTTGGGGACAAAAACATTCAGTACTTC	CARSRGVGDKNIQYF
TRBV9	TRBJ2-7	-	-	TGTGCCAGCAGCGCTACAGGGATCCACGAGCAGTACTTC	CASSATGIHEQYF
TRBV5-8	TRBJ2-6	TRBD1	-	TGTGCCAGCAGCGCCGGGACAGGCCTCTCTGGGGCCAACGTCCTGACTTTC	CASSAGTGLSGANVLTF
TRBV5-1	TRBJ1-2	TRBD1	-	TGCGCCAGCAGCACCGGACAGGGGAATGGTGTCGACTACACCTTC	CASSTGQGNGVDYTF
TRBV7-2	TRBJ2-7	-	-	TGTGCCAGCAGCTTAGGCGCTTCCTACGAGCAGTACTTC	CASSLGASYEQYF
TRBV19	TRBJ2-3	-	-	TGTGCCAGTAGTATAGCCGCAGGGAGGGATACGCAGTATTTT	CASSIAAGRDTQYF
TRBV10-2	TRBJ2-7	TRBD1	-	TGCGCCAGCAGTGTTGGACAGGGGATCAACGAGCAGTACTTC	CASSVGQGINEQYF
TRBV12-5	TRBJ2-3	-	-	TGTGCTAGTGGTTTTTCTTCGGGGGGCCCCACAGATACGCAGTATTTT	CASGFSSGGPTDTQYF
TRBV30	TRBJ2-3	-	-	TGTGCCTGGAGTGCGGTAGCCGCAGATACGCAGTATTTT	CAWSAVAADTQYF
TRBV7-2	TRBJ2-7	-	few	TGTGCCAGCAGCTTGGTTTCGCGGCCGGCGGATTACGAGCAGTACTTC	CASSLVSRPADYEQYF
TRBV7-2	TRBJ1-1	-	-	TGTGCCAGCAGCTTACCAACACTGAACACTGAAGCTTTCTTT	CASSLPTLNTEAFF
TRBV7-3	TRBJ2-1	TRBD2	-	TGTGCCAGCAGCCAGGGACTAGCGAGTTCCTACAATGAGCAGTTCTTC	CASSQGLASSYNEQFF
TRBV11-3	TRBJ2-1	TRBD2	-	TGTGCCAGCAGCTTGGGGGAGCGACGGGAGGCCGGCGGGAATGAGCAGTTCTTC	CASSLGERREAGGNEQFF
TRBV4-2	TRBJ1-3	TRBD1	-	TGTGCCAGCAGCCGGACCGGGACAGGGCCTGGAAACACCATATATTTT	CASSRTGTGPGNTIYF
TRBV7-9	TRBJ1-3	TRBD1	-	TGTGCCAGCAGCTTACAGACAGGGGCAGCTGGAAACACCATATATTTT	CASSLQTGAAGNTIYF
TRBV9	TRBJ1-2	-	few	TGTGCCAGCAGCATCGACAGGAACTATGGCTACACCTTC	CASSIDRNYGYTF
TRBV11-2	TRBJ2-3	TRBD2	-	TGTGCCAGCAGCTTGACTAGCGGGGTAGCAGATACGCAGTATTTT	CASSLTSGVADTQYF
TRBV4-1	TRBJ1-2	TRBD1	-	TGCGCCAGCAGCCAAGCAGCAGGGGGCAACTATGGCTACACCTTC	CASSQAAGGNYGYTF
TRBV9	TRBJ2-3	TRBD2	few	TGTGCCAGCAGCGTTACAGCGGGAGTGAAGCAGTATTTT	CASSVTAGVKQYF